Below, 30 T cell receptor beta chains from the same sample are listed, as sequenced in a study of T cell repertoires in cytomegalovirus infection. Using its own MiXCR run on the reads, TCRdb lists one record per CDR3 protein. The sample lists approximately 180,000 distinct CDR3 sequences, about a tenth occurring once. Sequencing was performed on PBMCs. The receptors come from a human donor in good health (CMV status not recorded). Some clones in this sample may be carry-over from other donors' samples.

The genes are TRBV7-2 and TRBJ2-7; D is unclear. The CDR3 is made up of 15 amino acids. The ends were cut back, 4 bases at V and 4 bases at J, with 17 bases in the middle. From germline, CDR1 is SGHTA and CDR2 FQGNSA. CDR3: CASSSVPYLRYEQYF. Here the CDR3 DNA reads TGTGCCAGCAGCTCCGTACCGTACTTACGTTACGAGCAGTACTTC.

This clonotype was observed many times. This chain connects TRBV7-2 to TRBJ1-1, with TRBD1 as a possible D gene (5 bases). Trimming left V 4 bases short and J 2 bases short, with 8 bases between. Germline CDR1 SGHTA, CDR2 FQGNSA. The CDR3 consists of 13 residues. CDR3 sequence (DNA): TGTGCCAGCAGCTCGGGACCCAACACTGAAGCTTTCTTT. This gives the protein CASSSGPNTEAFF. The full variable domain, completed using reference TRBV7-2 and TRBJ1-1, is GAGVSQSPSNKVTEKGKDVELRCDPISGHTALYWYRQSLGQGLEFLIYFQGNSAPDKSGLPSDRFSAERTGGSVSTLTIQRTQQEDSAVYLCASSSGPNTEAFFGQGTRLTVV.

On this clonotype: A single base separates this from a much larger clone, so it may be a read error. The CDR3 here is CASSSLGGGFGKNIQYF. The CDR3 bases are TGTGCCAGCAGCTCCCTCGGTGGGGGGTTCGGGAAAAACATTCAGTACTTC. V and J are TRBV7-6 and TRBJ2-4, with a weak D call TRBD2 (6 bases). The CDR3 totals 17 residues. CDR1 and CDR2 from the germline V gene are SGHVS and FNYEAQ. With 4 bases removed from V and 4 bases from J, the gap between germline ends came to 20 bases.

This clonotype turned up a few times. CDR3 residues: CSARDGGAISYEQYF. The DNA for the CDR3 is TGCAGTGCTAGAGATGGCGGGGCGATATCCTACGAGCAGTACTTC. The rearrangement links TRBV20-1 to TRBJ2-7; a weak D match, TRBD2 (6 bases). This CDR3 spans 15 amino acids. Germline V gene sequence: CDR1 DFQATT, CDR2 SNEGSKA (reference sequence). Trimming cost V 0 bases and J 1 base, with 13 bases left between them.

This clonotype appeared a few times. Here the CDR3 reads CASSSTGPEQYF. The CDR3 DNA is TGTGCCAGCAGTTCTACAGGGCCCGAGCAGTACTTC. V is TRBV12-3 or TRBV12-4 and J is TRBJ2-7; the D gene is possibly TRBD1 (6 bases). The CDR3 length is 12 residues. Trimming removed 4 bases from V and 6 bases from J, with 10 bases in between.

This clonotype was recorded at least ten times. This sequence joins TRBV7-2 and TRBJ1-2; tentatively, D is TRBD1 (5 bases). The germline gives CDR1 SGHTA, CDR2 FQGNSA. V lost 5 bases and J lost 7, with 14 bases in between. This CDR3 is built from 13 residues. Here the CDR3 DNA reads TGTGCCAGCAGCGACCGGGGCGGGCTTGGCTACACCTTC. Translated, it gives CASSDRGGLGYTF.

This clonotype was counted between two and nine times. This chain uses TRBV6-1 with TRBJ1-5; the match to TRBD1 covers 9 bases. V shed 4 bases and J 6 bases; nucleotides not matched to a gene: 13. CDR3 length: 17 residues. Germline values: CDR1 MNHNS, CDR2 SASEGT. The CDR3 here is CASSADLLTGGVQPQHF. The CDR3 DNA reads as TGTGCCAGCAGTGCCGACTTACTTACAGGGGGCGTTCAGCCCCAGCATTTT.

This clonotype was observed many times. The chain couples TRBV5-5 to TRBJ2-5; 8 positions match TRBD2. Looked up from germline, CDR1 is SGHKS and CDR2 is YYEKEE (reference sequence). Trimming at V came to 4 bases and at J to 4 bases, leaving 3 bases not matched to a gene. This CDR3 is 13 amino acids long. The CDR3 here is CASSRTSLETQYF. The CDR3 DNA reads as TGTGCCAGCAGCCGGACTAGCTTAGAGACCCAGTACTTC.

The rearrangement joins TRBV6-5 to TRBJ2-7; 9 nucleotides line up with TRBD2. Germline-derived CDR1 and CDR2 are MNHEY and SVGAGI. CDR3 length equals 16 residues. J gave up 3 bases and V 0 bases, and 6 bases lay outside the gene matches. The CDR3 sequence: CASSYSKRGASYEQYF. CDR3 in DNA: TGTGCCAGCAGTTACTCGAAGCGGGGGGCAAGCTACGAGCAGTACTTC.

At least ten counts were recorded for this clonotype. V usage is TRBV7-6 and J usage is TRBJ2-3; D might be TRBD1 (6 bases). The CDR3 is 14 residues long. In germline, CDR1 is SGHVS, CDR2 FNYEAQ. Between the trimmed V and J ends, which lost 2 bases and 7 bases, there was a span of 13 bases. Written as DNA, the CDR3 is TGTGCCAGCAGCTTACTACAGGGCGGTCATACGCAGTATTTT. It is translated as CASSLLQGGHTQYF.

The J gene is TRBJ2-3, the V gene TRBV29-1; D is undetermined. The germline V gene has CDR1 SQVTM and CDR2 ANQGSEA. Deletions cut 4 bases from V and 0 bases from J, with 8 bases between. The CDR3 length is 13 residues. CDR3 protein: CSVATTSTDTQYF. The CDR3 DNA reads as TGCAGCGTTGCCACTACTAGCACAGATACGCAGTATTTT.

This rearrangement joins TRBV28 to TRBJ2-7; 8 positions agree with TRBD1. V gave up 6 bases and J gave up 5 bases; unmatched junction bases: 12. This CDR3 comprises 15 residues. In germline, CDR1 is MDHEN, CDR2 SYDVKM. CDR3 protein: CASSPGTGMFDEQYF. The CDR3 DNA reads TGTGCCAGCAGCCCCGGGACAGGAATGTTTGACGAGCAGTACTTC.

This clonotype turned up a few times. V is TRBV9 and J is TRBJ1-3; 7 bases are a match to TRBD1. The length of the CDR3 is 17 residues. Looked up from germline, CDR1 is SGDLS and CDR2 is YYNGEE. J gave up 2 bases and V 0 bases, and 8 bases lay outside the gene matches. The CDR3 is CASSVEKGAGAGNTIYF. CDR3 sequence (DNA): TGTGCCAGCAGCGTAGAAAAGGGGGCCGGGGCTGGAAACACCATATATTTT.

This clonotype was observed many times. The V and J genes are TRBV28 and TRBJ2-5, with 9 positions matching TRBD1. Germline CDR1 is MDHEN and CDR2 is SYDVKM. V lost 6 bases and J lost 5; bases outside the gene matches: 10. The CDR3 consists of 15 residues. The CDR3 loop is CASREQGAPGETQYF. In nucleotides, the CDR3 is TGTGCCAGCAGGGAACAGGGGGCGCCGGGGGAGACCCAGTACTTC.

This clonotype was detected ten times or more. The chain has TRBV28 and TRBJ2-1, with 11 bases that match TRBD2. The CDR3 sequence is 14 residues long. V dropped 6 bases and J dropped 4; count of bases not matched to a gene: 2. Germline V gene sequence: CDR1 MDHEN, CDR2 SYDVKM. The CDR3 region is CASRRLAGYNEQFF. The CDR3 DNA reads TGTGCCAGCAGGAGACTAGCGGGGTACAATGAGCAGTTCTTC.

There are a few counts of this clonotype. The V gene is TRBV6-2 or TRBV6-3, the J gene TRBJ2-5; D is unresolved. This CDR3 contains 16 residues. Germline assignment: CDR1 MNHEY and CDR2 SVGEGT. Trimming shortened V by 2 bases and J by 2 bases, and 15 bases separated the two germline ends. The CDR3: CASSYGITAGQETQYF. The CDR3 bases are TGTGCCAGCAGTTACGGTATTACGGCAGGACAAGAGACCCAGTACTTC.

This clonotype showed up many times. The J gene is TRBJ2-5, the V gene TRBV2, with 10 bases matching TRBD2. The CDR3 has 17 amino acids. Germline V gene lookup returns CDR1 SNHLY and CDR2 FYNNEI. Trimming cost V 7 bases and J 3 bases; bases outside gene matches: 14. Written as DNA, the CDR3 is TGTGCCAGCACCAGAGACAGGGCCCTAGCGGGAGAAGAGACCCAGTACTTC. Translated: CASTRDRALAGEETQYF.

This rearrangement joins TRBV20-1 to TRBJ1-6, with 10 bases aligning to TRBD1. V shed 4 bases, J shed 9 bases, and the junction held 6 bases outside the gene matches. Looked up from germline, CDR1 is DFQATT and CDR2 is SNEGSKA (reference sequence). This CDR3 comprises 14 residues. The CDR3: CSATRQGAGSPLHF. The CDR3 DNA reads TGCAGTGCTACCCGACAGGGGGCGGGTTCACCCCTCCACTTT.

This clonotype showed up many times. The rearrangement uses TRBV2 and TRBJ1-2, with D maybe TRBD1 (5 bases). Trimming took 4 bases from V and 4 from J, leaving 10 bases between them. The CDR3 length is 13 residues. Germline assignment: CDR1 SNHLY and CDR2 FYNNEI. The CDR3 nucleotides read TGTGCCAGCAGTGGGTTAGGGACCTATGGCTACACCTTC. This sequence encodes CASSGLGTYGYTF.

This clonotype was recorded a few times. The chain has TRBV6-2 or TRBV6-3 and TRBJ2-3; 7 nucleotides align to TRBD1. Losses at the gene ends were 5 bases for V and 0 bases for J; bases not matched to a gene: 2. From germline, CDR1 is MNHEY and CDR2 SVGEGT. CDR3 length equals 14 residues. The DNA for the CDR3 is TGTGCCAGCAGTCTGGGACAGAGCACAGATACGCAGTATTTT. Translating it yields CASSLGQSTDTQYF.

This clonotype was detected ten times or more. The V gene is TRBV7-2, the J gene TRBJ2-2, with D possibly being TRBD2 (5 bases). Trimming took off 4 bases at V and 7 bases at J, with 10 bases between the two ends. CDR1 and CDR2 from the germline V gene are SGHTA and FQGNSA. The CDR3 is 13 residues long. CDR3 sequence: CASSSRVNGELFF. The CDR3, as DNA: TGTGCCAGCAGCTCGAGGGTGAACGGGGAGCTGTTTTTT.

This clonotype showed up just a few times. This rearrangement joins TRBV4-3 to TRBJ2-7, with 8 bases fitting TRBD1. Per the germline V gene, CDR1 is LGHNA and CDR2 is YSLEER. V lost 2 bases and J lost 7; bases outside the gene matches: 4. The CDR3 totals 13 residues. CDR3 sequence reads: CASSQSTGGEQYF. The CDR3 DNA is TGCGCCAGCAGCCAATCTACAGGGGGTGAGCAGTACTTC.

This CDR3 reads CATKRTDHNYYYYEQYF. CDR3 nucleotide sequence: TGTGCCACCAAACGGACAGACCATAACTACTACTACTACGAGCAGTACTTC. The chain carries TRBV24-1 and TRBJ2-7, with a tentative D call TRBD1 (6 bases). Germline CDR1 and CDR2: KGHDR and SFDVKD. The CDR3 consists of 17 residues. Trimming left V 8 bases short and J 3 bases short, with 25 bases between.

This clonotype was counted many times. This chain links TRBV7-9 with TRBJ2-3; 8 positions match TRBD1. J gave up 6 bases and V 5 bases, and 13 bases lay outside the gene matches. The CDR3 sequence is 16 residues long. The germline V gene encodes CDR1 SEHNR and CDR2 FQNEAQ (reference sequence). Here the CDR3 reads CASSPYRGQVIDTQYF. CDR3 coding DNA: TGTGCCAGCAGCCCATACCGGGGACAGGTTATCGATACGCAGTATTTT.

In its sample, this clonotype was seen many times. This chain links TRBV9 with TRBJ2-5, with unresolved D. There are 14 residues in the CDR3. V lost 3 bases and J lost 7, with 16 bases in between. Looked up from germline, CDR1 is SGDLS and CDR2 is YYNGEE. The CDR3 coding sequence is TGTGCCAGCAGCGCACAAGGCGGTTCGGGGACCCAGTACTTC. Amino acids: CASSAQGGSGTQYF.

This clonotype was seen ten or more times. The chain is built from TRBV5-6 and TRBJ1-1; D is uncertain. The CDR3 has 13 residues. Germline V CDR1 and CDR2: SGHDT, YYEEEE. Trimming cost V 4 bases and J 8 bases, with 15 bases left between them. The CDR3: CASSTTSSEEAFF. The CDR3 DNA follows: TGTGCCAGCAGCACGACATCCTCGGAGGAAGCTTTCTTT.

This clonotype has ten or more counts. This chain joins TRBV7-2 and TRBJ1-1; TRBD1 aligns across 8 bases. The CDR3 consists of 15 residues. V was pared by 2 bases and J by 1 base, with 3 bases of the junction left unmatched. The V gene's germline CDR1 is SGHTA and CDR2 FQGNSA. The CDR3 nucleotides are TGTGCCAGCAGCTTACAGGGACAGGAGAACACTGAAGCTTTCTTT. Translated: CASSLQGQENTEAFF.

This chain links TRBV7-8 with TRBJ1-1; D gene uncertain. The CDR3 loop spans 13 amino acids. V was trimmed by 2 bases and J by 6 bases, leaving 10 bases between them. Looked up from germline, CDR1 is SGHVS and CDR2 is FQNEAQ. The CDR3 DNA follows: TGTGCCAGCAGCTTAATCCCAGGACCTGAAGCTTTCTTT. It yields the protein CASSLIPGPEAFF.

This clonotype has ten or more counts. This chain links TRBV20-1 with TRBJ2-1, with D possibly matching TRBD2 (5 bases). Trimming stripped 6 bases from V and 0 bases from J, with 9 bases between. This CDR3 is 13 amino acids long. Per the germline V gene, CDR1 is DFQATT and CDR2 is SNEGSKA (reference sequence). CDR3 in DNA: TGCAGTGCCAACCGGGGCTCCTACAATGAGCAGTTCTTC. Its protein is CSANRGSYNEQFF.

This clonotype was counted ten times or more. The rearrangement uses TRBV12-3 or TRBV12-4 and TRBJ1-1, with D possibly being TRBD1 (6 bases). This CDR3 has 15 amino acids. Trimming left V 3 bases short and J 2 bases short, with 13 bases between. DNA for the CDR3: TGTGCCAGCAGTTTCGCAGGGGCGCGTAACACTGAAGCTTTCTTT. Amino acids: CASSFAGARNTEAFF.